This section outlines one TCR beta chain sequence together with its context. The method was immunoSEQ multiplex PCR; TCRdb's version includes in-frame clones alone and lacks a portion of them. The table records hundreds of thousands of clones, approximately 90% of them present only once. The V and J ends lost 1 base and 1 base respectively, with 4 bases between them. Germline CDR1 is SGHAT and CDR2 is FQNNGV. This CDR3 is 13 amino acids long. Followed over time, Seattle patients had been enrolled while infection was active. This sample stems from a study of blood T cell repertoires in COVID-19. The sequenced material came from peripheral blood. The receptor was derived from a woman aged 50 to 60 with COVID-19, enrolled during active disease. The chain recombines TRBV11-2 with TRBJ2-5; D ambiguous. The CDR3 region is CASSLASQETQYF. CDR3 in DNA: TGTGCCAGCAGCTTAGCGTCCCAAGAGACCCAGTACTTC.